This TCR beta chain was sequenced for a study of shared clonotypes between healthy human individuals. Using immunoSEQ multiplex PCR, the repertoire was profiled, and TCRdb retains in-frame clones only, with some absent. The table has 850,000 to 1,200,000 clones, about 70% seen once; the top ten hold about 1.5%. The authors divided CD4+ cells into CD45RA+ naive and CD45RA-negative memory subsets. The CDR3 contains 14 residues. CDR1 SGHRS and CDR2 YFSETQ come from the germline V gene. Deletions cut 5 bases from V and 1 base from J, with 9 bases between. The V and J genes are TRBV5-1 and TRBJ2-2; tentatively, D is TRBD2 (5 bases). Sequenced: memory CD4+ T cells sorted from blood. The sample's subset: CD45RA-negative fraction. The clonotype originates from a man between 18 and 35 years old in good health. The CDR3 spells CASRGGLNTGELFF. As DNA, the CDR3 is TGCGCCAGCAGAGGCGGGCTGAACACCGGGGAGCTGTTTTTT.